This T cell receptor beta chain was documented in a study of cytomegalovirus exposure and HLA in healthy donors. General study findings and limits: Presence/absence analyses assumed roughly uniform sequencing depth across donors, which may not hold.

After removal of 4 bases from V and 0 bases from J, the junction contained 5 bases not matched to a gene. Germline CDR1 MNHEY, CDR2 SVGAGI. There are 16 residues in the CDR3. This clone was observed once. Its target is not known. The PCR had 60 Vbeta and 13 Jbeta primers. Measured with immunoSEQ multiplex PCR; TCRdb has only the in-frame clones, and not every one. The sample yields 100,000 to 150,000 clones, under 85% seen once. The rearrangement joins TRBV6-5 to TRBJ2-2; 7 bases match TRBD2. The clonotype originates from a boy aged 5-17 years in good health and CMV-seronegative. Material for sequencing was PBMCs. In DNA form, the CDR3 reads TGTGCCAGCAGTTTCCGACTAGCCCCGAACACCGGGGAGCTGTTTTTT. This translates into CASSFRLAPNTGELFF.